This T cell receptor beta chain was sequenced in a study of vaccination and CD4 T cells after COVID-19. This CDR3 is built from 14 residues. Trimming took off 10 bases at V and 6 bases at J, with 21 bases between the two ends. Per germline, CDR1 SNHLY and CDR2 FYNNEI. This clonotype has a handful of counts. Its antigen is not known. The Oncomine TCR Beta short-read assay was applied to DNA of cultured CD4+ T cells. TCRdb itself ran the PCR reads through MiXCR, one entry per CDR3 protein. The table shows about 20,000 distinct CDR3 sequences, with 60% to 75% occurring only once. Described treatment: approximately 9-day PBMC culture with coronavirus spike peptide pools or control peptides (ViraFEST assay).

The J gene is TRBJ1-2, the V gene TRBV2; possibly TRBD1 for D (5 bases). The specimen was CD4+ T cells from blood, cultured in vitro. The TCR sequence derives from a human donor who had recovered from COVID-19. The CDR3 loop is CATRDSRHRHGYTF. CDR3 bases: TGTGCCACCCGTGACAGCCGCCACCGTCATGGCTACACCTTC.